These 22 T cell receptor beta chains share one sample of origin, sequenced in a study of blood T cells in healthy people across ages. Primed by a sample-barcoded 5' primer and a J-beta primer mix, a second PCR proceeded for about 6 to 12 cycles. TCRdb reprocessed the 5' RACE reads via MiXCR and lists one record per CDR3 protein. This table holds about 1.8 million distinct CDR3 sequences, about 49% found once. The source material was blood. The origin of the receptors is a woman between 40 and 55 years old in good health.

The V call is TRBV4-3, the J call TRBJ1-1; D gene uncertain. Germline lookup yields CDR1 LGHNA and CDR2 YSLEER. Trimming cost V 0 bases and J 1 base, with 12 bases left between them. The CDR3 totals 16 residues. The CDR3 nucleotides read TGCGCCAGCAGCCAAGATCGAGCACTCAGGAACACTGAAGCTTTCTTT. It translates to CASSQDRALRNTEAFF.

This clonotype was found many times. The rearrangement joins TRBV4-1 to TRBJ2-3; no reliable D call. Germline CDR1 reads MGHRA; CDR2 reads YSYEKL. The CDR3 is made up of 14 amino acids. The V and J ends lost 1 base and 0 bases respectively, with 5 bases between them. CDR3 nucleotide sequence: TGCGCCAGCAGCCAAGTATCCAGCACAGATACGCAGTATTTT. Translating it yields CASSQVSSTDTQYF.

V gene TRBV6-2 or TRBV6-3 combines with J gene TRBJ2-7; weak D call: TRBD2 (6 bases). The J call is doubtful: the DNA matches TRBJ2-5 better. Germline V gene data show CDR1 as MNHEY and CDR2 as SVGEGT. There are 16 residues in the CDR3. The CDR3 sequence: CASSYNGGAEQETQYF. The DNA for the CDR3 is TGTGCCAGCAGTTACAACGGCGGGGCAGAGCAAGAGACCCAGTACTTC.

This chain links TRBV4-1 with TRBJ2-3, with TRBD2 matching 10 bases. Trimming removed 1 base from V and 5 bases from J; junction bases left unmatched: 6. In germline, CDR1 is MGHRA, CDR2 YSYEKL. This CDR3 has 16 amino acids. CDR3 sequence reads: CASSQVPAGGLDTQYF. In DNA form, the CDR3 reads TGCGCCAGCAGCCAAGTCCCAGCGGGGGGGTTAGATACGCAGTATTTT.

The CDR3 sequence: CASSHYLQGDTEAFF. The CDR3 coding sequence is TGTGCCAGCAGTCACTACCTCCAGGGGGACACTGAAGCTTTCTTT. The rearrangement joins TRBV3-1 to TRBJ1-1; 7 bases align to TRBD1. The CDR3 has 15 residues. CDR1 and CDR2 from the germline V gene are LGHDT and YNNKEL (reference sequence). Losses at the gene ends were 6 bases for V and 3 bases for J; bases not matched to a gene: 10.

This clonotype has more than one count but fewer than ten. The chain joins TRBV6-2 or TRBV6-3 to TRBJ2-7, with D possibly matching TRBD1 (6 bases). The CDR3 has 15 amino acids. V gave up 6 bases and J gave up 1 base, with 16 bases separating them. The germline CDR1 and CDR2 sequences are MNHEY and SVGEGT. As DNA, the CDR3 is TGTGCCAGCAGGATATCCAGGGGTTGGTCCTACGAGCAGTACTTC. Translated: CASRISRGWSYEQYF.

This clonotype was seen a few times. The V gene is TRBV7-2, the J gene TRBJ1-2; D may be TRBD1 (5 bases). Looked up from germline, CDR1 is SGHTA and CDR2 is FQGNSA. This CDR3 is built from 19 residues. Trimming cost V 1 base and J 5 bases, with 26 bases left between them. CDR3 coding DNA: TGTGCCAGCAGCTTAGGGGACCCTGGCGTAAGACATTTGGATTATGGCTACACCTTC. Its translation: CASSLGDPGVRHLDYGYTF.

Only a few counts were recorded for this clonotype. This chain uses TRBV5-1 with TRBJ2-1, with 8 positions matching TRBD2. Germline V gives CDR1 SGHRS, CDR2 YFSETQ. V was pared by 4 bases and J by 7 bases, with 10 bases of the junction left unmatched. CDR3 length equals 15 residues. CDR3 residues: CASSPAGTSENEQFF. The CDR3 nucleotides read TGCGCCAGCAGCCCGGCCGGGACTAGTGAAAATGAGCAGTTCTTC.

This clonotype was seen more than once but under ten times. The V call is TRBV9, the J call TRBJ2-3; tentative D call: TRBD2 (5 bases). V was pared by 4 bases and J by 2 bases, with 17 bases between. The CDR3 consists of 16 residues. Germline lookup yields CDR1 SGDLS and CDR2 YYNGEE. The CDR3: CASSSPSGEPTDTQYF. CDR3 in DNA: TGTGCCAGCAGCTCCCCGAGTGGGGAGCCCACAGATACGCAGTATTTT.

The CDR3 nucleotides are TGTGCCAGCAGCTCCCGGACAGAGTACAATGAGCAGTTCTTC. This translates into CASSSRTEYNEQFF. The chain employs TRBV9 and TRBJ2-1; D perhaps matches TRBD1 (6 bases). V lost 4 bases and J lost 4, with 12 bases in between. The germline gives CDR1 SGDLS, CDR2 YYNGEE. The CDR3 contains 14 residues.

V and J are TRBV7-9 and TRBJ2-5, with a tentative D call TRBD2 (6 bases). Germline V gene data show CDR1 as SEHNR and CDR2 as FQNEAQ (reference sequence). The V end lost 5 bases, the J end lost 5 bases, and 12 bases lay between the germline ends. The CDR3 sequence is 13 residues long. The CDR3 bases are TGTGCCAGCAGCCCTGCTAGCGAGGAGACCCAGTACTTC. This gives the protein CASSPASEETQYF.

The genes are TRBV7-2 and TRBJ2-3, with 15 bases that match TRBD2. From germline, CDR1 is SGHTA and CDR2 FQGNSA. This CDR3 has 20 residues. V lost 5 bases to trimming and J lost 0 bases; unmatched junction nucleotides: 12. The CDR3 spells CASSLHRTSGGATSTDTQYF. The CDR3 bases are TGTGCCAGCAGCCTCCACCGGACTAGCGGGGGGGCCACTAGCACAGATACGCAGTATTTT.

This clonotype was counted only a few times. The J gene is TRBJ2-1, the V gene TRBV6-5, with 8 nucleotides matching TRBD2. V lost 6 bases, J lost 10 bases, and 8 bases stayed unmatched. This CDR3 contains 13 residues. Germline V gene data show CDR1 as MNHEY and CDR2 as SVGAGI. CDR3 bases: TGTGCCAGCAGCCGCGGGGGGTCCCGGGAGCAGTTCTTC. This translates into CASSRGGSREQFF.

The chain links TRBV14 to TRBJ1-2, with D hard to call. Germline V gives CDR1 SGHDN, CDR2 FVKESK. Trimming stripped 1 base from V and 1 base from J, with 10 bases between. This CDR3 region has 15 residues. For the CDR3, the DNA is TGTGCCAGCAGCCAAGCCCACGGGAGTAACTATGGCTACACCTTC. This translates into CASSQAHGSNYGYTF.

The chain links TRBV19 to TRBJ1-4, with D tentatively TRBD1 (5 bases). Per germline, CDR1 LNHDA and CDR2 SQIVND (reference sequence). The CDR3 is 14 residues long. V was trimmed by 7 bases and J by 12 bases, leaving 21 bases between them. The CDR3 nucleotides read TGTGCCAGTACATCCCCAGGGCAAGAGCGTGAACTGTTTTTT. It translates to CASTSPGQERELFF.

This clonotype was recorded a few times. The V and J genes are TRBV29-1 and TRBJ2-7; D is perhaps TRBD1 or TRBD2 (5 bases each). The germline V gene has CDR1 SQVTM and CDR2 ANQGSEA. This CDR3 spans 15 amino acids. V gave up 4 bases and J gave up 0 bases, with 16 bases separating them. The CDR3 coding sequence is TGCAGCGTTGGGGATGGGACGGTGAGCTCCTACGAGCAGTACTTC. It specifies CSVGDGTVSSYEQYF.

The chain links TRBV20-1 to TRBJ1-2, with TRBD1 identical over 12 bases. This CDR3 spans 15 amino acids. Germline V gene sequence: CDR1 DFQATT, CDR2 SNEGSKA (reference sequence). CDR3 amino acids: CNPIGGQGASDGYTF. In nucleotides, the CDR3 is TGCAACCCTATTGGGGGACAGGGGGCGTCGGATGGCTACACCTTC.

This clonotype was seen a few times. The V and J genes are TRBV29-1 and TRBJ2-7; possible D gene TRBD1, 5 bases. Trimming shortened V by 1 base and J by 2 bases, and 12 bases separated the two germline ends. The CDR3 runs to 14 residues. From germline, CDR1 is SQVTM and CDR2 ANQGSEA. CDR3 residues: CSVEAGNRPYEQYF. CDR3 DNA sequence: TGCAGCGTTGAAGCAGGGAATCGCCCCTACGAGCAGTACTTC.

This chain connects TRBV7-9 to TRBJ1-2; D is unclear. V lost 1 base and J lost 7, with 13 bases in between. The CDR3 has 14 amino acids. Looked up from germline, CDR1 is SEHNR and CDR2 is FQNEAQ (reference sequence). This CDR3 reads CASSLDLVQSGYTF. The CDR3 DNA reads TGTGCCAGCAGCTTAGACTTGGTACAGAGTGGCTACACCTTC.

The chain is built from TRBV5-1 and TRBJ2-1; D may be TRBD1 (5 bases). V was pared by 2 bases and J by 9 bases, with 18 bases between. Germline V gene sequence: CDR1 SGHRS, CDR2 YFSETQ. CDR3 length equals 15 residues. DNA for the CDR3: TGCGCCAGCAGCTTCCGTCAGGGTAGAAATGGTGAGCAGTTCTTC. Translation: CASSFRQGRNGEQFF.

The V call is TRBV27, the J call TRBJ1-5; 7 bases line up with TRBD1. J lost 4 bases, V lost 6 bases, and 9 bases had no gene match. Germline values: CDR1 MNHEY, CDR2 SMNVEV (reference sequence). The CDR3 is 15 residues long. The CDR3 sequence: CASSPLTGQNQPQHF. The CDR3 DNA is TGTGCCAGCAGCCCTTTGACGGGACAGAATCAGCCCCAGCATTTT.

V is TRBV4-1 and J is TRBJ1-6; possible D gene TRBD1, 5 bases. CDR3 size: 15 residues. Between the trimmed V and J ends, which lost 0 bases and 10 bases, there was a span of 13 bases. CDR1 MGHRA and CDR2 YSYEKL come from the germline V gene. The DNA of the CDR3 is TGCGCCAGCAGCCAAGAGACGACGTGGGGGTCACCCCTCCACTTT. Its translation is CASSQETTWGSPLHF.